The 20 T cell receptor beta chains in this list originate from one sample, sequenced in a study of T cells after yellow fever vaccination. TCRdb reprocessed the 5' RACE reads with MiXCR, giving one entry per CDR3 protein. The profile shows about 340,000 distinct CDR3 sequences, under 15% of them singletons. Source: CD4+ T cells sorted from PBMCs, taken 15 days after the yellow fever booster vaccination. The origin of the receptors is a man aged 18 to 29 who received the YFV17D yellow fever vaccine.

A few counts support this clonotype. In DNA, the CDR3 is TGTGCCAGCAGCGCTAAAGCGACAGGGGGCTACGAGCAGTACTTC. Its protein product is CASSAKATGGYEQYF. The chain combines TRBV7-9 with TRBJ2-7; 9 nucleotides agree with TRBD1. Losses at the gene ends were 5 bases for V and 3 bases for J; bases not matched to a gene: 8. Germline values: CDR1 SEHNR, CDR2 FQNEAQ (reference sequence). The CDR3 has 15 amino acids.

This clonotype was detected ten times or more. The gene calls are TRBV3-1 and TRBJ2-7; 8 bases line up with TRBD2. V dropped 3 bases and J dropped 2; count of bases not matched to a gene: 9. The CDR3 spans 16 residues. Looked up from germline, CDR1 is LGHDT and CDR2 is YNNKEL (reference sequence). The CDR3 reads CASSQGWGGGTYEQYF. The CDR3 DNA is TGTGCCAGCAGCCAGGGCTGGGGCGGGGGGACCTACGAGCAGTACTTC.

The table lists this clonotype with a few counts. The gene calls are TRBV4-3 and TRBJ2-3, with D unclear. The V end was cut by 0 bases, the J end by 7 bases, with 8 bases between. The CDR3 totals 13 residues. From germline, CDR1 is LGHNA and CDR2 YSLEER. As DNA, the CDR3 is TGCGCCAGCAGCCAAGATTTCGAGAATACGCAGTATTTT. Translation gives CASSQDFENTQYF.

This clonotype was seen only a few times. V and J are TRBV7-2 and TRBJ2-5; TRBD2 matches at 7 bases. Per germline, CDR1 SGHTA and CDR2 FQGNSA. CDR3 length equals 15 residues. V dropped 3 bases and J dropped 4; count of bases not matched to a gene: 8. In DNA, the CDR3 is TGTGCCAGCAGCTTCCAAGCTGGCGGGGGAGAGACCCAGTACTTC. Protein: CASSFQAGGGETQYF.

There are a few counts of this clonotype. This CDR3 reads CASRKGAHEQYF. For the CDR3, the DNA is TGTGCCAGCAGGAAGGGGGCCCACGAGCAGTACTTC. The chain is built from TRBV6-2 or TRBV6-3 and TRBJ2-7; 7 bases line up with TRBD1. The ends lost 6 bases at V and 5 bases at J; junction bases unmatched: 4. CDR1 is MNHEY, CDR2 SVGEGT, per germline. This CDR3 comprises 12 residues.

This clonotype was observed a few times. The chain links TRBV3-1 to TRBJ2-7; D remains unclear. In germline, CDR1 is LGHDT, CDR2 YNNKEL (reference sequence). This CDR3 contains 15 residues. Trimming shortened V by 1 base and J by 7 bases, and 17 bases separated the two germline ends. The CDR3 DNA follows: TGTGCCAGCAGCCAAGGGGCAGGCCCTACGGGTGAGCAGTACTTC. This sequence encodes CASSQGAGPTGEQYF.

The V gene is TRBV18, the J gene TRBJ1-1; unclear D gene. Germline CDR1 is KGHSH and CDR2 is LQKENI. The CDR3 is made up of 12 amino acids. V lost 5 bases and J 10 bases, leaving 14 bases between the germline ends. The CDR3 reads CASSSLPGRAFF. CDR3 sequence (DNA): TGTGCCAGCTCATCGCTCCCGGGTAGAGCTTTCTTT.

This clonotype was seen at least ten times. The rearrangement joins TRBV27 to TRBJ2-6; no clear D. The V end was cut by 6 bases, the J end by 4 bases, with 7 bases between. The CDR3 sequence is 13 residues long. The V gene's germline CDR1 is MNHEY and CDR2 SMNVEV (reference sequence). This CDR3 is CASRPVGANVLTF. The CDR3 DNA sequence: TGTGCCAGCAGGCCGGTGGGGGCCAACGTCCTGACTTTC.

In its sample, this clonotype was seen many times. CDR3 in amino acids: CASSQDGGGIGYGYTF. CDR3 DNA sequence: TGCGCCAGCAGCCAAGATGGAGGGGGCATCGGCTATGGCTACACCTTC. This chain uses TRBV4-3 with TRBJ1-2; the match to TRBD1 covers 7 bases. V shed 0 bases, J shed 4 bases, and the junction held 8 bases outside the gene matches. This CDR3 has 16 amino acids. Germline assignment: CDR1 LGHNA and CDR2 YSLEER.

This clonotype was seen once. The chain is built from TRBV20-1 and TRBJ1-6, with a weak D call TRBD1 (6 bases). Germline loops: CDR1 DFQATT, CDR2 SNEGSKA (reference sequence). The CDR3 contains 15 residues. Trimming stripped 1 base from V and 3 bases from J, with 10 bases between. The CDR3: CSARGGGGYNSPLHF. DNA of the CDR3: TGCAGTGCTAGAGGTGGAGGGGGCTATAATTCACCCCTCCACTTT.

The sample holds many counts of this clonotype. This chain uses TRBV12-3 or TRBV12-4 with TRBJ1-2; 10 bases agree with TRBD1. V shed 5 bases, J shed 2 bases, and the junction held 8 bases outside the gene matches. This CDR3 has 16 residues. In DNA, the CDR3 is TGTGCCAGCAGTAACCGGGACAGGGGAGGGAACTATGGCTACACCTTC. Translation gives CASSNRDRGGNYGYTF.

The gene calls are TRBV20-1 and TRBJ1-5; D is unresolved. The ends were cut back, 6 bases at V and 1 base at J, with 13 bases in the middle. Germline-derived CDR1 and CDR2 are DFQATT and SNEGSKA (reference sequence). The CDR3 is 14 amino acids. The CDR3 coding sequence is TGCAGTGCCCCGGACGGAGGGAGCAATCAGCCCCAGCATTTT. Protein sequence: CSAPDGGSNQPQHF.

The chain carries TRBV20-1 and TRBJ1-5; a possible D gene is TRBD1 (6 bases). The germline CDR1 and CDR2 sequences are DFQATT and SNEGSKA (reference sequence). The CDR3 covers 13 residues. Trimming left V 3 bases short and J 3 bases short, with 9 bases between. CDR3 sequence reads: CSASGGANQPQHF. CDR3 in DNA: TGCAGTGCTAGTGGGGGGGCCAATCAGCCCCAGCATTTT.

The chain carries TRBV5-1 and TRBJ2-3; 7 positions agree with TRBD1. Per germline, CDR1 SGHRS and CDR2 YFSETQ. This CDR3 contains 15 residues. Losses at the gene ends were 4 bases for V and 4 bases for J; bases not matched to a gene: 9. CDR3 nucleotides: TGCGCCAGCAGCGAGGGACAGTTCCGGGCAGATACGCAGTATTTT. Its protein is CASSEGQFRADTQYF.

The chain recombines TRBV4-2 with TRBJ2-7, with D perhaps matching TRBD2 (6 bases). This CDR3 has 15 residues. V lost 2 bases, J lost 4 bases, and 15 bases lay in between. Germline V gives CDR1 LGHNA, CDR2 YNFKEQ. CDR3 loop: CASSQNPTSTYEQYF. CDR3 bases: TGTGCCAGCAGCCAAAACCCGACTAGTACTTACGAGCAGTACTTC.

This clonotype was counted only a few times. V is TRBV7-9 and J is TRBJ2-1; D is unresolved. V lost 7 bases, J lost 8 bases, and 18 bases lay in between. This CDR3 comprises 14 residues. Germline CDR1 is SEHNR and CDR2 is FQNEAQ (reference sequence). The chain's CDR3 is CASTSLWDIDEQFF. CDR3 nucleotides: TGTGCCAGCACCTCTCTTTGGGATATCGATGAGCAGTTCTTC. The full variable domain, rest sourced from reference TRBV7-9 and TRBJ2-1, is DTGVSQNPRHKITKRGQNVTFRCDPISEHNRLYWYRQTLGQGPEFLTYFQNEAQLEKSRLLSDRFSAERPKGSFSTLEIQRTEQGDSAMYLCASTSLWDIDEQFFGPGTRLTVL.

This clonotype was detected a few times. The chain employs TRBV6-4 and TRBJ2-5, with 10 bases that match TRBD1. This CDR3 spans 16 amino acids. V shed 2 bases and J 3 bases; nucleotides not matched to a gene: 6. Looked up from germline, CDR1 is MRHNA and CDR2 is SNTAGT. The CDR3 bases are TGTGCCAGCAGTGACCCTGGCGGGACAGGGGAAGAGACCCAGTACTTC. It yields the protein CASSDPGGTGEETQYF.

The V gene is TRBV4-2, the J gene TRBJ2-5; possibly TRBD1 or TRBD2 for D (5 bases each). Trimming cost V 1 base and J 2 bases, with 11 bases left between them. Looked up from germline, CDR1 is LGHNA and CDR2 is YNFKEQ. The CDR3 is 15 residues long. CDR3 nucleotides: TGTGCCAGCAGCCAAGGGCGAGGGGATCAAGAGACCCAGTACTTC. Translation gives CASSQGRGDQETQYF.

Only a few counts were recorded for this clonotype. The chain couples TRBV5-1 to TRBJ2-5; 11 positions agree with TRBD2. The CDR3 runs 14 residues. The J segment lost 6 bases and the V segment lost 3 bases, leaving 4 bases of the junction unmatched. Per the germline V gene, CDR1 is SGHRS and CDR2 is YFSETQ. This chain's CDR3 is CASSSRTSGQTQYF. In DNA, the CDR3 is TGCGCCAGCAGCTCTCGGACTAGCGGGCAGACCCAGTACTTC.

The V gene is TRBV4-3, the J gene TRBJ1-1; maybe TRBD1 (5 bases). Germline V gene data show CDR1 as LGHNA and CDR2 as YSLEER. The V end lost 1 base, the J end lost 0 bases, and 12 bases lay between the germline ends. The CDR3 is made up of 16 amino acids. The CDR3, as DNA: TGCGCCAGCAGCCAAGGGACACCCCGCATGAACACTGAAGCTTTCTTT. Amino acids: CASSQGTPRMNTEAFF.